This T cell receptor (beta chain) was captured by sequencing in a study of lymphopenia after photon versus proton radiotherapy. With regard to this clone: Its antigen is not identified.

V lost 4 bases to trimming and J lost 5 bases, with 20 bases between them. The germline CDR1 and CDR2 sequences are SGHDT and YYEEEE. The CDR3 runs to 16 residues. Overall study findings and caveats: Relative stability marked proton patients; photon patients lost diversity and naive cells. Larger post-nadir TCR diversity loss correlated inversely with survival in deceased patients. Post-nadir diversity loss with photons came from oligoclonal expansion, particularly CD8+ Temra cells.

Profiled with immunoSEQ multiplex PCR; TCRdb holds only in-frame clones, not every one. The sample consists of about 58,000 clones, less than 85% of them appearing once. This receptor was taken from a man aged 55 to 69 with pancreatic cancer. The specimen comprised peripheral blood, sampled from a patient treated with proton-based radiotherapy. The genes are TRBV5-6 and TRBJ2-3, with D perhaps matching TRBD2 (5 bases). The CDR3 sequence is CASSPRTRVRGDTQYF. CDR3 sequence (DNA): TGTGCCAGCAGCCCGAGGACTCGCGTTCGGGGAGATACGCAGTATTTT.